The present T cell receptor beta chain was sequenced within a study of CDR3 diversity in severe acne. TCRdb recomputed calls from the PCR reads with MiXCR, one row per CDR3 protein. This sample has more than 80,000 distinct CDR3 sequences; around 47% occur once, and the top ten carry under 14%. This clonotype was recorded many times. V lost 2 bases and J lost 4, with 12 bases in between. The CDR3 covers 14 residues. Germline V gene lookup returns CDR1 ENHRY and CDR2 SYGVKD. The chain has TRBV10-3 and TRBJ2-7; D is undetermined. This clonotype was obtained from a male donor with severe acne vulgaris. Material for sequencing was blood. The CDR3 sequence: CAISEGRQLYEQYF. CDR3 DNA: TGTGCCATCAGTGAGGGGCGGCAGTTATACGAGCAGTACTTC.